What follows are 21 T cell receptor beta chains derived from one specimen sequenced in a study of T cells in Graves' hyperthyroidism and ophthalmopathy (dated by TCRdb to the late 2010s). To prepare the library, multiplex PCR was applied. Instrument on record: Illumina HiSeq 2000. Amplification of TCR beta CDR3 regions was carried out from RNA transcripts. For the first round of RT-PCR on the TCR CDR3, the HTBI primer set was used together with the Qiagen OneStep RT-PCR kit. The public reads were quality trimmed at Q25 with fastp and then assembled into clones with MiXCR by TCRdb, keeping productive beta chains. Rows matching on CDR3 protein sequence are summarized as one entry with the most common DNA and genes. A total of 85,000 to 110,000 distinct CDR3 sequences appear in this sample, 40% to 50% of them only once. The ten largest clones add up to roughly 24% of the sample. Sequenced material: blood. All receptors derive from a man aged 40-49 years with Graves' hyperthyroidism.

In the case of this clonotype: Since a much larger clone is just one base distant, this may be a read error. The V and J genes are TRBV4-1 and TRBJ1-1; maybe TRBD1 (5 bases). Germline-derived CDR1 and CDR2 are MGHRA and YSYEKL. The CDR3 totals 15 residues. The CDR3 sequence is CASSQDGTAQRLASF. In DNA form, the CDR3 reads TGCGCCAGCAGCCAAGACGGGACCGCACAAAGATTGGCTTCCTTT.

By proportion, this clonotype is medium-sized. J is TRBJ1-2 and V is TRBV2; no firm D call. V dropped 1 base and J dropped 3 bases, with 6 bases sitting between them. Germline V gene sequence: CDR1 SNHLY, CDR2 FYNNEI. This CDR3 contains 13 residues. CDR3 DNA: TGTGCCAGCAGTGAAGAACAAGACTATGGCTACACCTTC. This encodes CASSEEQDYGYTF.

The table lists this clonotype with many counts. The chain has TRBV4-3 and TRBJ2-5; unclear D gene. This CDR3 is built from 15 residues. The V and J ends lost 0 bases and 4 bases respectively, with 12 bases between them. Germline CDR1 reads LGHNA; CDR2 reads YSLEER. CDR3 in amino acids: CASSQDTSRVETQYF. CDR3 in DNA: TGCGCCAGCAGCCAAGATACGAGTCGTGTAGAGACCCAGTACTTC.

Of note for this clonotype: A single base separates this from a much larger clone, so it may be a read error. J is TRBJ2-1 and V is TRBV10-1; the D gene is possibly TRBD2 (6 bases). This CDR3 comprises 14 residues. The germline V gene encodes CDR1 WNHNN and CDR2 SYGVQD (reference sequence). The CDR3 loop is CASKYWAGKGEQFF. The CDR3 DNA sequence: TGTGCCAGCAAATACTGGGCGGGAAAGGGTGAGCAGTTCTTC.

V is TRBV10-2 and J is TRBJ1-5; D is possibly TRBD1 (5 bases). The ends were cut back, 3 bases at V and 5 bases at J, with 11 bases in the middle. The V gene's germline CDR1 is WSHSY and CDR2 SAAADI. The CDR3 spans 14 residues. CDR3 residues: CASSESGSDQPQHF. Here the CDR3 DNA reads TGCGCCAGCAGTGAATCAGGGTCGGATCAGCCCCAGCATTTT.

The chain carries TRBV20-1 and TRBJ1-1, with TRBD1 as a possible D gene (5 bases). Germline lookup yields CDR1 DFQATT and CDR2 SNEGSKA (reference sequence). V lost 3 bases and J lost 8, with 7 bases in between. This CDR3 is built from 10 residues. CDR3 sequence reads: CSARDKEAFF. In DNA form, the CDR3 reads TGCAGTGCTAGGGACAAGGAAGCTTTCTTT.

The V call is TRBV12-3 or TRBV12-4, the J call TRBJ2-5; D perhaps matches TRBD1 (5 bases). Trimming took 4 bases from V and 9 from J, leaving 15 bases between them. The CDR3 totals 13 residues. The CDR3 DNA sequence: TGTGCCAGCAGTTCAGGGATCAATCAGCCCCAGTACTTC. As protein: CASSSGINQPQYF.

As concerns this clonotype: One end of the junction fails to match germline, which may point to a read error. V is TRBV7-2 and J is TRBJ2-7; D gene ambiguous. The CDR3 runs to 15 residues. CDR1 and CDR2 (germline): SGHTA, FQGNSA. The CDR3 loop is CASSPALFSPYEQYF. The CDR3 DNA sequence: TGCGCCAGCAGCCCGGCGCTGTTTTCACCCTACGAGCAGTACTTC.

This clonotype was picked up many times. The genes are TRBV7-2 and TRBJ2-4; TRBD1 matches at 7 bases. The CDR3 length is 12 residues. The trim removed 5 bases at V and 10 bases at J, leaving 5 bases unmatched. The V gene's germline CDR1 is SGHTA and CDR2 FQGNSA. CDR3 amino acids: CASSMTGMIQYF. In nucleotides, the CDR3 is TGTGCCAGCAGCATGACAGGGATGATTCAGTACTTC.

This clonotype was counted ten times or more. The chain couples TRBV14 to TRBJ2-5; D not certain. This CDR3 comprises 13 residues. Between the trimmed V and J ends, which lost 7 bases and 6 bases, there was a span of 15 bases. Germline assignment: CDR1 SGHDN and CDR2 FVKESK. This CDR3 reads CASKPVGGKTQYF. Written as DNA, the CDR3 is TGTGCCAGCAAACCTGTGGGCGGAAAGACCCAGTACTTC.

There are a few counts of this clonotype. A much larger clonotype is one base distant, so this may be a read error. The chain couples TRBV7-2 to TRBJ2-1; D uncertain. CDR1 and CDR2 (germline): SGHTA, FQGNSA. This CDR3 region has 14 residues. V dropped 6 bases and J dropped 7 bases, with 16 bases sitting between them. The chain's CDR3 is CASSSAAPVNEQFF. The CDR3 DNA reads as TGTGCCAGCAGTTCCGCCGCCCCGGTGAATGAGCAGTTCTTC. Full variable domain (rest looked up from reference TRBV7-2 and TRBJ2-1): GAGVSQSPSNKVTEKGKDVELRCDPISGHTALYWYRQSLGQGLEFLIYFQGNSAPDKSGLPSDRFSAERTGGSVSTLTIQRTQQEDSAVYLCASSSAAPVNEQFFGPGTRLTVL.

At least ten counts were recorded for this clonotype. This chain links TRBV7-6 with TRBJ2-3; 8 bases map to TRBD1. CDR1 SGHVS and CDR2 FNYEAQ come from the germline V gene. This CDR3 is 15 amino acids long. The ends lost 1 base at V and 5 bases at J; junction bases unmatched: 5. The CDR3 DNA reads TGTGCCAGCAGCTTAGGAGGACAGGGCAAAGATACGCAGTATTTT. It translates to CASSLGGQGKDTQYF.

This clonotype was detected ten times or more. CDR3 amino acids: CASSLGVGNTIYF. The CDR3 bases are TGTGCCAGCAGTTTAGGGGTCGGAAACACCATATATTTT. This chain uses TRBV6-6 with TRBJ1-3, with D possibly being TRBD1 (5 bases). Germline values: CDR1 MNHNY, CDR2 SVGAGI (reference sequence). This CDR3 contains 13 residues. Trimming took off 4 bases at V and 4 bases at J, with 8 bases between the two ends.

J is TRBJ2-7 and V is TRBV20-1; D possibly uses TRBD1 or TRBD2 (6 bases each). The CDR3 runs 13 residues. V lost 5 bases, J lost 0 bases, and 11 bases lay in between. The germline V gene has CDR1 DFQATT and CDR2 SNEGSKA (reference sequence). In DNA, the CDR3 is TGCAGTGCTTGGGGGGCGGGCTCCTACGAGCAGTACTTC. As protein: CSAWGAGSYEQYF.

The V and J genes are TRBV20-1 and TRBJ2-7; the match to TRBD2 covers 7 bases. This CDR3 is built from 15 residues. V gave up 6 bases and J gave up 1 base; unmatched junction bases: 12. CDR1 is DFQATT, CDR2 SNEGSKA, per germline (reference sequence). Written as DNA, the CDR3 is TGCAGTGCCACCGGGGAGGGCGGGTCTTCCTACGAGCAGTACTTC. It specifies CSATGEGGSSYEQYF.

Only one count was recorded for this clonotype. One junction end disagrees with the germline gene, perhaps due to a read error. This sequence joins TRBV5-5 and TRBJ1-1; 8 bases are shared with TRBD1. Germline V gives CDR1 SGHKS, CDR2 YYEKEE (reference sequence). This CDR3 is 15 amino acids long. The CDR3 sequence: CASSSRTGKDTEACF. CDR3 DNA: TGTGCCAGCAGCTCCCGGACAGGGAAGGACACGGAAGCTTGCTTT.

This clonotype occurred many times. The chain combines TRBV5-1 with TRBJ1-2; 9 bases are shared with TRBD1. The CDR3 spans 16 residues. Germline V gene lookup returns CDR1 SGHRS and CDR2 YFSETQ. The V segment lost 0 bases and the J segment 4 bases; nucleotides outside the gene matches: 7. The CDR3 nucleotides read TGCGCCAGCAGCTTGGTGGGACAGGGCCAGACCTATGGCTACACCTTC. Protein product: CASSLVGQGQTYGYTF.

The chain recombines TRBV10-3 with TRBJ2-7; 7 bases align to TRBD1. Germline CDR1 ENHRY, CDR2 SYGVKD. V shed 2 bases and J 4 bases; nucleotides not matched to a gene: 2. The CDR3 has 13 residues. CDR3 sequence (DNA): TGTGCCATCAGTGAGACAGGGGTGTACGAGCAGTACTTC. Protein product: CAISETGVYEQYF.

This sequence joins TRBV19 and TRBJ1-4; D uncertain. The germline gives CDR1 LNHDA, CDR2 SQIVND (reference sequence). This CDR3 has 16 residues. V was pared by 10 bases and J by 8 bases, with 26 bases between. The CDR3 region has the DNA TGTGCCACTGGACTAGCGGGAGGGCATTTGCCGGAAAAACTGTTTTTT. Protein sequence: CATGLAGGHLPEKLFF. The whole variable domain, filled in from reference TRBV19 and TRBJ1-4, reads DGGITQSPKYLFRKEGQNVTLSCEQNLNHDAMYWYRQDPGQGLRLIYYSQIVNDFQKGDIAEGYSVSREKKESFPLTVTSAQKNPTAFYLCATGLAGGHLPEKLFFGSGTQLSVL.

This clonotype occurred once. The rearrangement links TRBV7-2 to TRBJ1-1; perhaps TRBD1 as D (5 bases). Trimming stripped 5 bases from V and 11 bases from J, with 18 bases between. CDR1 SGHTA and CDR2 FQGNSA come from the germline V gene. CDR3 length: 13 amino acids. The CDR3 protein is CASSLPTSGGAFF. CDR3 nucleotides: TGTGCCAGCAGCCTACCGACTAGCGGGGGGGCTTTCTTT. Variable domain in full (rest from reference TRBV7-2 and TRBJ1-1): GAGVSQSPSNKVTEKGKDVELRCDPISGHTALYWYRQSLGQGLEFLIYFQGNSAPDKSGLPSDRFSAERTGGSVSTLTIQRTQQEDSAVYLCASSLPTSGGAFFGQGTRLTVV.

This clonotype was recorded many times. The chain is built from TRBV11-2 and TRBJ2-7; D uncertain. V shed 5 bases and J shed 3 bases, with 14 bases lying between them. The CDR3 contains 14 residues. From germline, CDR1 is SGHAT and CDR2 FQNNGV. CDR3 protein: CASSREGRHYEQYF. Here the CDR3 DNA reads TGTGCCAGCAGCCGAGAAGGACGCCACTACGAGCAGTACTTC.